These 10 T cell receptor beta chains were sequenced from one sample in a study of cytotoxic CD8 clonotypes in ibrutinib-treated CLL. The assay was immunoSEQ multiplex PCR, and TCRdb's table has in-frame clones only and misses some. The sample shows roughly 250,000 clones, around 70% of them seen only once. The material sequenced was PBMCs, taken after 24 months of ibrutinib treatment. Source of these receptors: a human donor with chronic lymphocytic leukemia.

The gene calls are TRBV19 and TRBJ2-1; maybe TRBD1 (5 bases). Germline V lookup: CDR1 LNHDA, CDR2 SQIVND (reference sequence). The CDR3 sequence is 16 residues long. Trimming left V 3 bases short and J 4 bases short, with 16 bases between. CDR3 amino acids: CASSISRALGYNEQFF. The CDR3 DNA reads as TGTGCCAGTAGTATCTCCAGGGCCCTCGGGTACAATGAGCAGTTCTTC.

In DNA, the CDR3 is TGTGCCAGCAGTGACGGCCAGAGCTCCTACGAGCAGTACTTC. Protein product: CASSDGQSSYEQYF. The V call is TRBV25-1, the J call TRBJ2-7, with D unresolved. This CDR3 region has 14 residues. The V end was cut by 3 bases, the J end by 0 bases, with 9 bases between. Germline CDR1 reads MGHDK; CDR2 reads SYGVNS.

J is TRBJ1-2 and V is TRBV9; D is ambiguous. The CDR3 sequence is 14 residues long. CDR1 is SGDLS and CDR2 is YYNGEE in the germline V gene. Trimming stripped 0 bases from V and 8 bases from J, with 14 bases between. The CDR3 protein is CASSVGPSLGGYTF. For the CDR3, the DNA is TGTGCCAGCAGCGTAGGGCCGAGCCTCGGGGGCTACACCTTC.

The chain has TRBV28 and TRBJ2-1, with D possibly TRBD2 on 6 matching bases. The CDR3 contains 15 residues. The ends were cut back, 5 bases at V and 2 bases at J, with 13 bases in the middle. Germline lookup yields CDR1 MDHEN and CDR2 SYDVKM. This chain's CDR3 is CASSPRTTAYNEQFF. The DNA of the CDR3 is TGTGCCAGCAGTCCCAGGACTACCGCCTACAATGAGCAGTTCTTC.

The genes are TRBV29-1 and TRBJ2-5; tentatively, D is TRBD2 (5 bases). The CDR3 runs 13 residues. The germline V and J ends were trimmed by 7 bases and 5 bases, with 17 bases remaining between them. Per the germline V gene, CDR1 is SQVTM and CDR2 is ANQGSEA. CDR3 DNA sequence: TGCAGCGGTAAGCGGTTGAGCGCGGAGACCCAGTACTTC. Translated, it gives CSGKRLSAETQYF.

The chain recombines TRBV27 with TRBJ2-5; TRBD2 aligns across 7 bases. CDR1 and CDR2 (germline): MNHEY, SMNVEV (reference sequence). The length of the CDR3 is 15 residues. V was pared by 5 bases and J by 5 bases, with 11 bases of the junction left unmatched. The CDR3 bases are TGTGCCAGCAGTCTTCTTCCGGGAGGTAGGGAGACCCAGTACTTC. Translating it yields CASSLLPGGRETQYF.

This clone was detected once. The chain recombines TRBV4-2 with TRBJ2-7, with D perhaps TRBD1 (6 bases). V was pared by 1 base and J by 0 bases, with 10 bases between. Germline-derived CDR1 and CDR2 are LGHNA and YNFKEQ. The CDR3 runs 15 residues. CDR3 amino acids: CASSQGQGSSYEQYF. In DNA, the CDR3 is TGTGCCAGCAGCCAAGGTCAGGGGAGCTCCTACGAGCAGTACTTC.

The J gene is TRBJ1-1, the V gene TRBV28, with 9 bases identical to TRBD1. The germline gives CDR1 MDHEN, CDR2 SYDVKM. This CDR3 has 16 amino acids. The ends lost 10 bases at V and 5 bases at J; junction bases unmatched: 17. The CDR3 here is CATSPPGQGGRTEAFF. As DNA, the CDR3 is TGTGCCACCTCGCCGCCGGGACAGGGAGGACGGACTGAAGCTTTCTTT.

The chain has TRBV27 and TRBJ2-6; unclear D gene. The CDR3 sequence is 18 residues long. Germline lookup yields CDR1 MNHEY and CDR2 SMNVEV (reference sequence). The V and J ends lost 3 bases and 0 bases respectively, with 15 bases between them. CDR3 region: CASSFADFISSGANVLTF. Here the CDR3 DNA reads TGTGCCAGCAGTTTTGCAGATTTCATCTCCTCTGGGGCCAACGTCCTGACTTTC.

V gene TRBV7-9 combines with J gene TRBJ1-4, with D unresolved. CDR1 and CDR2 (germline): SEHNR, FQNEAQ (reference sequence). CDR3 size: 14 residues. The V gene lost 2 bases and the J gene lost 4 bases, with 8 bases spanning the gap. CDR3 coding DNA: TGTGCCAGCAGCTTAAACGGATTTAATGAAAAACTGTTTTTT. This translates into CASSLNGFNEKLFF.